Listed here are 2 T cell receptor beta chains from one sample, sequenced in a study of T cells in localized non-small cell lung cancer. The table came from immunoSEQ multiplex PCR; TCRdb's copy has only in-frame clones and leaves some out. The sample has around 130,000 clones, roughly 90% seen once. The source material was peripheral blood, sampled before any cancer treatment. The receptors were gathered from a female donor older than 55 with stage I lung adenocarcinoma.

CDR3 protein: CASSQGTGFYEQYF. The CDR3 DNA is TGTGCCAGCAGCCAAGGGACAGGGTTCTACGAGCAGTACTTC. V is TRBV14 and J is TRBJ2-7; the match to TRBD1 covers 8 bases. This CDR3 has 14 residues. CDR1 is SGHDN, CDR2 FVKESK, per germline. V lost 1 base and J lost 3; bases outside the gene matches: 2.

V and J are TRBV19 and TRBJ2-6; D is perhaps TRBD1 (6 bases). Trimming shortened V by 7 bases and J by 1 base, and 14 bases separated the two germline ends. The germline gives CDR1 LNHDA, CDR2 SQIVND (reference sequence). The length of the CDR3 is 16 residues. This chain's CDR3 is CASTISQGSGANVLTF. CDR3 sequence (DNA): TGTGCCAGTACCATCTCCCAGGGGTCTGGGGCCAACGTCCTGACTTTC.